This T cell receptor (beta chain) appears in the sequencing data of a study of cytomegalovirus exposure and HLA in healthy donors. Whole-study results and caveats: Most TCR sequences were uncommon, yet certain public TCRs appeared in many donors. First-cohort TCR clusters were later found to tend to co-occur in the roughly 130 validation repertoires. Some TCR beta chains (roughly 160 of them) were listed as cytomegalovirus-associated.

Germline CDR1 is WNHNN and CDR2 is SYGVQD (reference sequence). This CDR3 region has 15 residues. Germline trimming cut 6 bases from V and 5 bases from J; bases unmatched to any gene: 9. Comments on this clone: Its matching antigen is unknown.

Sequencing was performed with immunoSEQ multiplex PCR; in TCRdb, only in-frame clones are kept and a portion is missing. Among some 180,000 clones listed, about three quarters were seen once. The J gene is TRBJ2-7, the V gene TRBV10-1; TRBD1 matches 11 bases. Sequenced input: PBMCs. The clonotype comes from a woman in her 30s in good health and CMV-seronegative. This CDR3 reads CASSNRDRGVHEQYF. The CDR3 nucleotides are TGCGCCAGCAGCAATCGGGACAGGGGGGTACACGAGCAGTACTTC.